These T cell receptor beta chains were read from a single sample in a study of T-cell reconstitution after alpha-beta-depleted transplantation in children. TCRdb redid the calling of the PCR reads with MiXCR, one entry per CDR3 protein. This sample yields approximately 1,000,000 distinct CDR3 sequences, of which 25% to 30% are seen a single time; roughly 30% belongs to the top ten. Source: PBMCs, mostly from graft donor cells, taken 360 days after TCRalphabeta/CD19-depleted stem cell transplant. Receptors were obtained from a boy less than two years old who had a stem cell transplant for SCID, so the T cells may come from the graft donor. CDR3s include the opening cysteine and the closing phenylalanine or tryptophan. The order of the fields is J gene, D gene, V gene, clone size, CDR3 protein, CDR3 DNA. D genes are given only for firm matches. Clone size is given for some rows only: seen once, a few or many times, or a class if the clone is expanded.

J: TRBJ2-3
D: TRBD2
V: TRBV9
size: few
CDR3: CASSEYLAGGADTQYF
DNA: TGTGCCAGCAGCGAGTACCTAGCGGGGGGGGCAGATACGCAGTATTTT

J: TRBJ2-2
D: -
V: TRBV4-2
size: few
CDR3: CASSQDMGVGTPNTGELFF
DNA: TGTGCCAGCAGCCAAGATATGGGTGTGGGGACCCCAAACACCGGGGAGCTGTTTTTT

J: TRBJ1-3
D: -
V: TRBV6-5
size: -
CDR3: CASSYETVASGNTIYF
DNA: TGTGCCAGCAGTTACGAGACAGTCGCCTCTGGAAACACCATATATTTT

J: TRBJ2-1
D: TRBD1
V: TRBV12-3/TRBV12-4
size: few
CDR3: CASSPRTGMNEQFF
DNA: TGTGCCAGCAGTCCCCGGACAGGGATGAATGAGCAGTTCTTC

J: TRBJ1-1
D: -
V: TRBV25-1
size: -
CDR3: CASSELGAPEAFF
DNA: TGTGCCAGCAGTGAACTAGGGGCCCCTGAAGCTTTCTTT

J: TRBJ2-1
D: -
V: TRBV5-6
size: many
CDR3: CASSRHHTYNEQFF
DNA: TGTGCCAGCAGTCGGCACCACACCTACAATGAGCAGTTCTTC

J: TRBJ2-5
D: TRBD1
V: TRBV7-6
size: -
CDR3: CASSPSPDRGYETQYF
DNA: TGTGCCAGCAGCCCCTCCCCCGACAGGGGATATGAGACCCAGTACTTC

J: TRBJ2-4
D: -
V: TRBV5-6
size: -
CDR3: CASSPRAGVNIQYF
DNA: TGTGCCAGCAGCCCTCGGGCAGGGGTGAACATTCAGTACTTC

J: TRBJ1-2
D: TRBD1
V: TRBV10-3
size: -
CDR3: CATLNDREYGYTF
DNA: TGTGCCACCCTAAACGACAGGGAGTATGGCTACACCTTC

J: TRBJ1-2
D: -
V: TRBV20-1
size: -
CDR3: CSARGSAWGYGYTF
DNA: TGCAGTGCTAGAGGTTCAGCCTGGGGCTATGGCTACACCTTC

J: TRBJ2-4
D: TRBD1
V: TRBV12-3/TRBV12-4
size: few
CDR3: CASSLRDRGNIQYF
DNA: TGTGCCAGCAGTTTAAGGGACAGGGGAAACATTCAGTACTTC

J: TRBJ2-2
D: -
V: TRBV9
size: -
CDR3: CASSVSPRGWTGELFF
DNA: TGTGCCAGCAGCGTATCCCCCCGAGGATGGACCGGGGAGCTGTTTTTT

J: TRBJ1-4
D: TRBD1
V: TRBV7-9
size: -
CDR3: CASSPTGEVQLFF
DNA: TGTGCCAGCAGTCCTACAGGGGAGGTACAACTGTTTTTT

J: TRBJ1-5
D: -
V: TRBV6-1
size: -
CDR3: CASSTGLGKEQPQHF
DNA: TGTGCCAGCAGTACAGGGCTGGGAAAGGAACAGCCCCAGCATTTT

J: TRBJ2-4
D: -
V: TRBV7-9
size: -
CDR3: CASSLALGGVDIQYF
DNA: TGTGCCAGCAGCTTAGCGCTGGGGGGTGTGGACATTCAGTACTTC

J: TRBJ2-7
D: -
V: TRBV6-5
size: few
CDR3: CASSYSDTWMGGYEQYF
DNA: TGTGCCAGCAGTTACTCCGACACATGGATGGGGGGCTACGAGCAGTACTTC

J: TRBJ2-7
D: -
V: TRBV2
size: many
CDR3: CASRPQGAYYEQYF
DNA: TGTGCCAGCAGGCCCCAAGGGGCATACTACGAGCAGTACTTC

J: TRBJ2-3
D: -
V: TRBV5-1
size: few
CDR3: CASGGGQMTSTDTQYF
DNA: TGCGCCAGCGGTGGGGGACAAATGACTAGCACAGATACGCAGTATTTT

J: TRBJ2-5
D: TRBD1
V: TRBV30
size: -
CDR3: CAWSVGQGGTQYF
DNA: TGTGCCTGGAGTGTAGGACAGGGTGGGACCCAGTACTTC

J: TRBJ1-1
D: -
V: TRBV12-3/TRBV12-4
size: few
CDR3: CASSLRGDEAFF
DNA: TGTGCCAGCAGTTTACGGGGCGATGAAGCTTTCTTT

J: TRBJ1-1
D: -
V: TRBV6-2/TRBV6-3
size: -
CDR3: CASSSMGHTEAFF
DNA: TGTGCCAGCAGTTCGATGGGGCATACTGAAGCTTTCTTT

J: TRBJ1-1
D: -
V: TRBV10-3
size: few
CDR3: CAVSVAGTEAFF
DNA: TGTGCCGTCAGTGTCGCGGGCACTGAAGCTTTCTTT

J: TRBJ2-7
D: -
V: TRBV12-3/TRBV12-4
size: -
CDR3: CASSLMGGPYEQYF
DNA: TGTGCCAGCAGTTTAATGGGGGGACCCTACGAGCAGTACTTC

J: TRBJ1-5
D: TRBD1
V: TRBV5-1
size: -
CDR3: CASSPGTGRDQPQHF
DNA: TGCGCCAGCAGCCCTGGGACAGGGCGAGATCAGCCCCAGCATTTT

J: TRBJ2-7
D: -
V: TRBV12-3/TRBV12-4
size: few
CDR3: CASGRVYEQYF
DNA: TGTGCCAGCGGTCGGGTCTACGAGCAGTACTTC

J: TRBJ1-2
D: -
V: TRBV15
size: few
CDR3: CATSRVREDGYTF
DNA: TGTGCCACCAGCAGAGTACGAGAGGATGGCTACACCTTC

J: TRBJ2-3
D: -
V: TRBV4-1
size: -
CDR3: CASSHGWGSTDTQYF
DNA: TGCGCCAGCAGCCATGGATGGGGAAGCACAGATACGCAGTATTTT

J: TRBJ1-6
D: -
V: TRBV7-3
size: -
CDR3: CASSQTGPYNSPLHF
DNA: TGTGCCAGCAGCCAGACAGGCCCCTATAATTCACCCCTCCACTTT

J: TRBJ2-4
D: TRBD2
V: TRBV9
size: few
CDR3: CASSPGGHGIQYF
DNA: TGTGCCAGCAGCCCGGGGGGGCATGGTATTCAGTACTTC

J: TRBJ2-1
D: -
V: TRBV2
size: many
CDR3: CASNGLGRNEQFF
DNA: TGTGCCAGCAATGGACTGGGGCGCAATGAGCAGTTCTTC

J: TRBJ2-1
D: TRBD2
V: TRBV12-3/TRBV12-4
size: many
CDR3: CASRLGLASFF
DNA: TGTGCCAGCAGACTAGGACTAGCGTCCTTCTTC

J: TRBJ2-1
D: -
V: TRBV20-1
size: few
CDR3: CSASVLGLYNEQFF
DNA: TGCAGTGCTAGTGTTCTGGGGCTCTACAATGAGCAGTTCTTC

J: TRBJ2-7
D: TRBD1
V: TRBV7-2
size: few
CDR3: CASSLGPTGQGGYEQYF
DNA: TGTGCCAGCAGCTTAGGACCCACGGGACAGGGGGGCTACGAGCAGTACTTC

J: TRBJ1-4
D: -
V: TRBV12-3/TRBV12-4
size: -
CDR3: CASSLSAGEGEKLFF
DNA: TGTGCCAGCAGTTTATCGGCAGGGGAGGGTGAAAAACTGTTTTTT

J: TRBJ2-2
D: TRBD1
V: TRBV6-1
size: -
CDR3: CASSPGDSYTGELFF
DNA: TGTGCCAGCAGCCCCGGGGACAGTTACACCGGGGAGCTGTTTTTT

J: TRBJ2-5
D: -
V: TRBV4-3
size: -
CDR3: CASSQEWSAWQETQYF
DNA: TGCGCCAGCAGCCAAGAATGGTCAGCATGGCAAGAGACCCAGTACTTC

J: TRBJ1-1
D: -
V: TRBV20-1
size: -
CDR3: CSAPTGPMNTEAFF
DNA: TGCAGTGCTCCGACAGGTCCCATGAACACTGAAGCTTTCTTT

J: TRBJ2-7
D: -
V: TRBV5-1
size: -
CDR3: CASSGGTVSSYEQYF
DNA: TGCGCCAGCAGCGGGGGGACAGTAAGCTCCTACGAGCAGTACTTC

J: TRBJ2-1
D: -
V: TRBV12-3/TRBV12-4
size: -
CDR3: CASSPSLQGENEQFF
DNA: TGTGCCAGCAGTCCATCGCTCCAGGGTGAGAATGAGCAGTTCTTC

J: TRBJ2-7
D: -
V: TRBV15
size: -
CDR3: CATSGTSPGEQYF
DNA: TGTGCCACCAGCGGGACCTCGCCGGGGGAGCAGTACTTC

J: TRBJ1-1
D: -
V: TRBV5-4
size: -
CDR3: CASSLGLRGIAEAFF
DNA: TGTGCCAGCAGCTTGGGGCTCAGGGGAATCGCTGAAGCTTTCTTT

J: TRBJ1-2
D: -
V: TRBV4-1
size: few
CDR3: CASSQDPRGAWGVYGYTF
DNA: TGCGCCAGCAGCCAAGACCCGAGGGGGGCCTGGGGTGTCTATGGCTACACCTTC

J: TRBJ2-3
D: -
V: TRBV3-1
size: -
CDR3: CASSQLPSNPSTDTQYF
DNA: TGTGCCAGCAGCCAGCTCCCTAGCAACCCTAGCACAGATACGCAGTATTTT

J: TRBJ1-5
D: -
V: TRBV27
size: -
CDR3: CASSFQGNSNQPQHF
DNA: TGTGCCAGCAGTTTCCAGGGGAATAGCAATCAGCCCCAGCATTTT

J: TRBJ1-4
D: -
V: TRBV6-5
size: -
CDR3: CASSYGRYNEKLFF
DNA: TGTGCCAGCAGTTACGGGAGATATAATGAAAAACTGTTTTTT

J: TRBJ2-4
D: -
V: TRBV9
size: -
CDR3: CASSVDDRTAPIAKNIQYF
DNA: TGTGCCAGCAGCGTAGACGACAGAACCGCACCCATAGCCAAAAACATTCAGTACTTC

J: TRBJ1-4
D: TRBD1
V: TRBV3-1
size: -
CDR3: CASSPSWGGQTSNEKLFF
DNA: TGTGCCAGCAGCCCGTCGTGGGGGGGACAGACATCGAATGAAAAACTGTTTTTT

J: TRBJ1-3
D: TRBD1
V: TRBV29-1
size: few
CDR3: CSGTGAGNTIYF
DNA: TGCTCCGGGACAGGGGCTGGAAACACCATATATTTT

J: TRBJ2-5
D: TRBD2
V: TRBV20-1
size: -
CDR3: CSADARPTSGEQETQYF
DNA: TGCAGTGCGGACGCTCGCCCGACTAGCGGGGAACAAGAGACCCAGTACTTC

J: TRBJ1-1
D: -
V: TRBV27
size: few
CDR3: CASSLEGQSYTEAFF
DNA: TGTGCCAGCAGTTTAGAGGGGCAGTCCTACACTGAAGCTTTCTTT

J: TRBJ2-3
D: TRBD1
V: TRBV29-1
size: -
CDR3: CSVTRDSPTDTQYF
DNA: TGCAGCGTTACCCGGGACAGTCCCACAGATACGCAGTATTTT

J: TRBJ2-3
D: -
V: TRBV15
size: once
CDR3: CATSRGPGRTDTQYF
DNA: TGTGCCACCAGCAGGGGACCCGGCAGAACAGATACGCAGTATTTT

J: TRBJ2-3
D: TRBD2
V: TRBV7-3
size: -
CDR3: CASSLRGTSGGQLYTQYF
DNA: TGTGCCAGCAGCTTAAGGGGGACTAGCGGGGGGCAACTTTATACGCAGTATTTT

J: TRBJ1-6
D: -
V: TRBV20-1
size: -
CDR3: CSARGTVYNSPLHF
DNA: TGCAGTGCTAGAGGGACAGTTTATAATTCACCCCTCCACTTT

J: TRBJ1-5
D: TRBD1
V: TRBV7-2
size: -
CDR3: CASSLSGTVGNQPQHF
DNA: TGTGCCAGCAGCTTATCCGGGACAGTCGGCAATCAGCCCCAGCATTTT

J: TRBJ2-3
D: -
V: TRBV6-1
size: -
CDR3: CASSPQGMGDTQYF
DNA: TGTGCCAGCAGTCCACAGGGTATGGGAGATACGCAGTATTTT

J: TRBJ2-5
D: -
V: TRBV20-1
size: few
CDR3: CSASGEAGAQYF
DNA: TGCAGTGCTAGCGGGGAAGCTGGGGCCCAGTACTTC